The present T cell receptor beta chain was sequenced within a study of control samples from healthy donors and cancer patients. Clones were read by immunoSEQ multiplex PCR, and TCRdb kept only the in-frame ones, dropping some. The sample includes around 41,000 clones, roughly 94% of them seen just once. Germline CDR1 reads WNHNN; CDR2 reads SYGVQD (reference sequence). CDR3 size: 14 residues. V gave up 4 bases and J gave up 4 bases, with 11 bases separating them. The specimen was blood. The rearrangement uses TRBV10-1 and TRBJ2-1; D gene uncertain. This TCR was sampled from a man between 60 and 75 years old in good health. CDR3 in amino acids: CASSGGELYNEQFF. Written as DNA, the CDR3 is TGCGCCAGCAGTGGCGGCGAACTGTACAATGAGCAGTTCTTC.